The rows below give T cell receptor beta chains drawn from one sample of a study of post-analysis software for immune sequencing data. MiXCR was run by TCRdb on the PCR reads, yielding one entry per CDR3 protein. The table has about 620,000 distinct CDR3 sequences, roughly 40% seen once. The specimen was blood. These receptors all come from a girl between 10 and 17 years old with multiple sclerosis. The CDR3 runs from the conserved cysteine through the conserved F or W. The D gene is left open where the match is weak. A row's size may be missing; if present it is once, few, many or a size class.

V: TRBV5-1
size: .
J: TRBJ2-3
D: TRBD2
CDR3: CASSYERLAGVPDTQYF
DNA: TGCGCCAGCAGCTATGAGCGACTAGCGGGAGTACCTGATACGCAGTATTTT

V: TRBV20-1
size: .
J: TRBJ2-3
D: .
CDR3: CSAKPSSEVDTQYF
DNA: TGCAGTGCGAAGCCCTCTAGCGAGGTAGATACGCAGTATTTT

V: TRBV7-2
size: .
J: TRBJ2-7
D: TRBD2
CDR3: CASSVLSGRGAEQYF
DNA: TGTGCCAGCAGCGTCCTTAGCGGGAGGGGGGCCGAGCAGTACTTC

V: TRBV12-3/TRBV12-4
size: .
J: TRBJ1-2
D: TRBD1
CDR3: CANSLRSGGRDGYTF
DNA: TGTGCCAACAGCCTACGTTCAGGGGGGAGGGATGGCTACACCTTC

V: TRBV25-1
size: few
J: TRBJ2-1
D: .
CDR3: CASGTRVYNEQFF
DNA: TGTGCCAGCGGAACTCGGGTCTACAATGAGCAGTTCTTC

V: TRBV19
size: few
J: TRBJ2-3
D: .
CDR3: CASSRDLVLGGTQYF
DNA: TGTGCCAGTAGTAGGGACCTAGTACTTGGCGGTACGCAGTATTTT

V: TRBV5-1
size: .
J: TRBJ2-6
D: .
CDR3: CASSPRRAGANVLTF
DNA: TGCGCCAGCAGCCCACGACGCGCTGGGGCCAACGTCCTGACTTTC

V: TRBV7-9
size: .
J: TRBJ2-7
D: .
CDR3: CASSLPLDPSSYEQYF
DNA: TGTGCCAGCAGCTTACCGTTAGACCCTAGCTCCTACGAGCAGTACTTC

V: TRBV5-1
size: .
J: TRBJ1-1
D: TRBD1
CDR3: CASRQPGQRTEAFF
DNA: TGCGCCAGCAGACAACCGGGACAGCGGACTGAAGCTTTCTTT

V: TRBV6-5
size: few
J: TRBJ1-4
D: .
CDR3: CASSYGSGLGKKLFF
DNA: TGTGCCAGCAGTTACGGATCGGGACTAGGGAAAAAACTGTTTTTT

V: TRBV4-1
size: .
J: TRBJ2-1
D: .
CDR3: CASSQETGYEQFF
DNA: TGCGCCAGCAGCCAAGAGACGGGCTATGAGCAGTTCTTC

V: TRBV5-4
size: few
J: TRBJ2-5
D: .
CDR3: CASSLWGGALSKTQYF
DNA: TGTGCCAGCAGCTTGTGGGGGGGGGCACTGTCAAAGACCCAGTACTTC

V: TRBV6-1
size: .
J: TRBJ1-2
D: .
CDR3: CASSEVPAGNYGYTF
DNA: TGTGCCAGCAGTGAAGTCCCCGCAGGGAACTATGGCTACACCTTC

V: TRBV7-9
size: few
J: TRBJ2-7
D: TRBD1
CDR3: CASSLGWDSSYEQYF
DNA: TGTGCCAGCAGCTTAGGGTGGGACAGCTCCTACGAGCAGTACTTC

V: TRBV5-1
size: few
J: TRBJ2-7
D: .
CDR3: CASSLFGDGTYEQYF
DNA: TGCGCCAGCAGCTTGTTTGGGGACGGGACCTACGAGCAGTACTTC

V: TRBV24-1
size: .
J: TRBJ2-5
D: TRBD2
CDR3: CATSDFTSGPLKGETQYF
DNA: TGTGCCACCAGTGATTTTACTAGCGGGCCCTTGAAGGGAGAGACCCAGTACTTC

V: TRBV29-1
size: once
J: TRBJ2-2
D: TRBD2
CDR3: CSVEGVGLAGSGELFF
DNA: TGCAGCGTTGAAGGTGTGGGACTAGCGGGGTCCGGGGAGCTGTTTTTT

V: TRBV29-1
size: .
J: TRBJ2-5
D: .
CDR3: CSVSGEETQYF
DNA: TGCAGCGTGAGTGGGGAAGAGACCCAGTACTTC

V: TRBV10-3
size: few
J: TRBJ1-2
D: TRBD1
CDR3: CAITGQGETSYYGYTF
DNA: TGTGCCATCACGGGACAGGGGGAAACCTCCTACTATGGCTACACCTTC

V: TRBV6-1
size: .
J: TRBJ1-4
D: TRBD1
CDR3: CASSRKYRDRVYEKLFF
DNA: TGTGCCAGCAGCCGAAAATACCGGGACAGGGTGTACGAAAAACTGTTTTTT

V: TRBV7-6
size: .
J: TRBJ2-3
D: .
CDR3: CAGSFQITDTQYF
DNA: TGTGCCGGCAGCTTCCAGATAACAGATACGCAGTATTTT

V: TRBV6-5
size: few
J: TRBJ2-7
D: .
CDR3: CASTPNPGGSYEQYF
DNA: TGTGCCAGCACCCCAAATCCAGGGGGGTCCTACGAGCAGTACTTC

V: TRBV12-3/TRBV12-4
size: .
J: TRBJ1-2
D: TRBD1
CDR3: CASSFDRGLSNYGYTF
DNA: TGTGCCAGCAGTTTCGACAGGGGCCTATCTAACTATGGCTACACCTTC

V: TRBV5-5
size: once
J: TRBJ1-1
D: .
CDR3: CASSLETPTEAFF
DNA: TGTGCCAGCAGCTTGGAAACCCCCACTGAAGCTTTCTTT

V: TRBV3-1
size: once
J: TRBJ2-7
D: TRBD1
CDR3: CASSPADRGTYEQYF
DNA: TGTGCCAGCAGCCCAGCCGACAGGGGCACCTACGAGCAGTACTTC